The 25 T cell receptor beta chains reported below all come from one sample, sequenced in a study of blood T cell repertoires in COVID-19. TCRdb's copy holds only in-frame clones and misses some; the assay was immunoSEQ multiplex PCR. Of more than 70,000 clones detected, 86% appear once; the ten largest clones hold roughly a sixth. The sequenced sample consisted of peripheral blood. The source is an elderly woman with acute or convalescent COVID-19.

This chain joins TRBV4-1 and TRBJ1-2; the D gene is possibly TRBD1 (5 bases). Germline V gives CDR1 MGHRA, CDR2 YSYEKL. The CDR3 contains 15 residues. V was clipped by 4 bases and J by 5 bases, with 17 bases between them. This chain's CDR3 is CASSPGPGLRYGYTF. The CDR3, as DNA: TGCGCCAGCAGCCCCGGCCCAGGGCTTAGGTATGGCTACACCTTC.

This chain connects TRBV9 to TRBJ2-1, with D perhaps TRBD1 (6 bases). V gave up 4 bases and J gave up 0 bases, with 11 bases separating them. The length of the CDR3 is 15 residues. Germline lookup yields CDR1 SGDLS and CDR2 YYNGEE. Here the CDR3 reads CASSYGQSSYNEQFF. The CDR3 nucleotides read TGTGCCAGCAGCTACGGACAGAGCTCCTACAATGAGCAGTTCTTC.

This rearrangement joins TRBV7-2 to TRBJ1-2, with 7 bases fitting TRBD1. The germline CDR1 and CDR2 sequences are SGHTA and FQGNSA. The CDR3 is 15 amino acids. The junction had 10 bases not matched to a gene; V was cut back by 5 bases and J by 4 bases. This CDR3 reads CASSPRQGKSYGYTF. For the CDR3, the DNA is TGTGCCAGCAGCCCCCGACAGGGTAAGAGCTATGGCTACACCTTC. Drawing the rest from reference TRBV7-2 and TRBJ1-2, the complete variable domain is GAGVSQSPSNKVTEKGKDVELRCDPISGHTALYWYRQSLGQGLEFLIYFQGNSAPDKSGLPSDRFSAERTGGSVSTLTIQRTQQEDSAVYLCASSPRQGKSYGYTFGSGTRLTVV.

The gene calls are TRBV6-5 and TRBJ1-2; possibly TRBD1 for D (6 bases). The CDR3 has 14 residues. Germline lookup yields CDR1 MNHEY and CDR2 SVGAGI. V lost 5 bases, J lost 8 bases, and 18 bases lay in between. The CDR3 bases are TGTGCCAGCAGTAGAAACGACAGGTCAAGCGGCTACACCTTC. This gives the protein CASSRNDRSSGYTF.

This chain uses TRBV6-6 with TRBJ1-2; possible D gene TRBD1, 5 bases. CDR3 length: 15 amino acids. CDR1 is MNHNY and CDR2 is SVGAGI in the germline V gene (reference sequence). V dropped 5 bases and J dropped 7 bases, with 20 bases sitting between them. The CDR3 protein is CASSTPGGVFFGYTF. The CDR3 region has the DNA TGTGCCAGCAGTACCCCGGGAGGGGTTTTTTTTGGCTACACCTTC.

By frequency in the sample, this clone is medium-sized (0.01 to 0.1%). The chain joins TRBV6-1 to TRBJ2-2; 7 bases are a match to TRBD2. Germline V lookup: CDR1 MNHNS, CDR2 SASEGT. Trimming cost V 0 bases and J 4 bases; bases outside gene matches: 2. The CDR3 length is 15 residues. The CDR3 nucleotides read TGTGCCAGCAGTGAAGCTGGGGGGGGCACCGGGGAGCTGTTTTTT. It codes for CASSEAGGGTGELFF.

This chain connects TRBV3-1 (or the pseudogene TRBV3-2) to TRBJ1-1, with 9 nucleotides matching TRBD1. From germline, CDR1 is LGHDT and CDR2 YNNKEL (reference sequence). This CDR3 contains 14 residues. With 5 bases clipped from V and 9 bases from J, the junction kept 10 bases outside the gene matches. The CDR3 reads CASSSRDRAGKAFF. CDR3 nucleotides: TGTGCCAGCAGCTCCAGGGACAGGGCCGGAAAAGCTTTCTTT.

The chain employs TRBV2 and TRBJ2-2, with 8 bases fitting TRBD2. J gave up 0 bases and V 8 bases, and 2 bases lay outside the gene matches. This CDR3 is built from 14 residues. Germline-derived CDR1 and CDR2 are SNHLY and FYNNEI. DNA for the CDR3: TGTGCCAGCCGGGAGGGTACGAACACCGGGGAGCTGTTTTTT. This codes for CASREGTNTGELFF. Filled out from reference TRBV2 and TRBJ2-2, the complete variable domain reads EPEVTQTPSHQVTQMGQEVILRCVPISNHLYFYWYRQILGQKVEFLVSFYNNEISEKSEIFDDQFSVERPDGSNFTLKIRSTKLEDSAMYFCASREGTNTGELFFGEGSRLTVL.

This clone was counted once. This sequence joins TRBV7-8 and TRBJ1-5; D remains ambiguous. This CDR3 has 13 amino acids. Per germline, CDR1 SGHVS and CDR2 FQNEAQ. With 5 bases removed from V and 6 bases from J, the gap between germline ends came to 11 bases. The CDR3 sequence: CASSDGGSQPQHF. Written as DNA, the CDR3 is TGTGCCAGCAGCGACGGCGGCTCTCAGCCCCAGCATTTT. The whole variable domain, remainder taken from reference TRBV7-8 and TRBJ1-5, is GAGVSQSPRYKVAKRGQDVALRCDPISGHVSLFWYQQALGQGPEFLTYFQNEAQLDKSGLPSDRFFAERPEGSVSTLKIQRTQQEDSAVYLCASSDGGSQPQHFGDGTRLSIL.

This clone occurred once. The chain combines TRBV21-1 with TRBJ2-3; the table calls TRBD2, which could not be checked here. TRBV21-1 is a pseudogene locus. The CDR3 extends over 20 amino acids. The CDR3 DNA is TGTGCCAGCAGCAAACCGGGACTAGCGGGGGGACTTAAGGTCGCAGATACGCAGTATTTT. It is translated as CASSKPGLAGGLKVADTQYF.

This chain uses TRBV15 with TRBJ1-3; the D gene is possibly TRBD1 (6 bases). CDR1 is LNHNV and CDR2 is YYDKDF in the germline V gene (reference sequence). The CDR3 extends over 16 amino acids. Trimming left V 0 bases short and J 2 bases short, with 11 bases between. CDR3 in amino acids: CATSRDTGTPGNTIYF. In DNA, the CDR3 is TGTGCCACCAGCAGAGATACCGGGACACCTGGAAACACCATATATTTT.

The chain is built from TRBV12-3 or TRBV12-4 and TRBJ2-1; TRBD1 matches 7 bases. This CDR3 spans 13 amino acids. The ends lost 6 bases at V and 8 bases at J; junction bases unmatched: 7. CDR3 coding DNA: TGTGCCAGCAGAGGGACAGCCAGGTATGAGCAGTTCTTC. This encodes CASRGTARYEQFF.

Turning to this clone: In the same sample, other DNA sequences code for this CDR3. V and J are TRBV29-1 and TRBJ1-5; D might be TRBD1 (5 bases). Germline-derived CDR1 and CDR2 are SQVTM and ANQGSEA. The CDR3 is 12 residues long. V dropped 5 bases and J dropped 0 bases, with 5 bases sitting between them. The chain's CDR3 is CSVQGSNQPQHF. CDR3 coding DNA: TGCAGCGTTCAGGGTAGCAATCAGCCCCAGCATTTT.

The CDR3 DNA sequence: TGTGCCATCAGTGAGTCAGGGGGAAATGGCTACACCTTC. Protein sequence: CAISESGGNGYTF. The rearrangement links TRBV10-3 to TRBJ1-2; tentative D call: TRBD1 (6 bases). The germline V gene encodes CDR1 ENHRY and CDR2 SYGVKD. There are 13 residues in the CDR3. V lost 0 bases to trimming and J lost 6 bases, with 8 bases between them.

This clone was picked up a small number of times. V and J are TRBV30 and TRBJ1-1; weak D call: TRBD1 (6 bases). V was pared by 1 base and J by 8 bases, with 17 bases between. CDR3 size: 14 residues. Germline CDR1 is GTSNPN and CDR2 is SVGIG (reference sequence). The CDR3 spells CAWSARHREEEAFF. The CDR3, as DNA: TGTGCCTGGAGTGCCCGCCACAGGGAAGAGGAAGCTTTCTTT.

V and J are TRBV5-8 and TRBJ1-5; 7 nucleotides agree with TRBD1. V shed 4 bases and J 3 bases; nucleotides not matched to a gene: 7. This CDR3 contains 15 residues. CDR1 is SGHTS and CDR2 is YDEGEE in the germline V gene. The CDR3 DNA sequence: TGTGCCAGCAGCACGAGACAGGGCCTCAATCAGCCCCAGCATTTT. Amino acid sequence: CASSTRQGLNQPQHF.

The rearrangement uses TRBV12-5 and TRBJ2-5, with TRBD2 identical over 14 bases. This CDR3 region has 16 residues. Germline assignment: CDR1 LGHNT and CDR2 FRNRAP. Trimming removed 1 base from V and 5 bases from J; junction bases left unmatched: 3. The CDR3 loop is CASGLGLAGGLETQYF. In nucleotides, the CDR3 is TGTGCTAGTGGTTTGGGACTAGCGGGGGGGCTGGAGACCCAGTACTTC.

This chain links TRBV5-1 with TRBJ2-7; D may be TRBD1 (6 bases). Germline V CDR1 and CDR2: SGHRS, YFSETQ. The CDR3 is 13 residues long. Deletions cut 4 bases from V and 3 bases from J, with 11 bases between. CDR3 residues: CASSRTGLYEQYF. The CDR3 nucleotides read TGCGCCAGCAGCAGAACAGGGCTCTACGAGCAGTACTTC. The full variable domain, its missing parts supplied by reference TRBV5-1 and TRBJ2-7, is KAGVTQTPRYLIKTRGQQVTLSCSPISGHRSVSWYQQTPGQGLQFLFEYFSETQRNKGNFPGRFSGRQFSNSRSEMNVSTLELGDSALYLCASSRTGLYEQYFGPGTRLTVT.

The V call is TRBV5-1, the J call TRBJ1-4, with D maybe TRBD1 (6 bases). Germline CDR1 is SGHRS and CDR2 is YFSETQ. The CDR3 is made up of 17 amino acids. Trimming removed 1 base from V and 3 bases from J, with 16 bases in between. CDR3 sequence reads: CASSLYQLGASNEKLFF. The CDR3 DNA sequence: TGCGCCAGCAGCTTGTATCAACTGGGGGCTTCTAATGAAAAACTGTTTTTT.

The chain is built from TRBV19 and TRBJ1-1; unclear D gene. V lost 6 bases, J lost 5 bases, and 16 bases lay in between. Germline-derived CDR1 and CDR2 are LNHDA and SQIVND (reference sequence). This CDR3 comprises 14 residues. The CDR3 DNA sequence: TGTGCCAGTAGCCCCCGGGAGGGAGGGACTGAAGCTTTCTTT. Protein: CASSPREGGTEAFF.

V gene TRBV7-9 combines with J gene TRBJ1-2, with TRBD1 matching 12 bases. The V segment lost 1 base and the J segment 7 bases; nucleotides outside the gene matches: 4. CDR3 size: 15 residues. Germline V lookup: CDR1 SEHNR, CDR2 FQNEAQ (reference sequence). The CDR3 protein is CASSLEGQGATGYTF. The CDR3 bases are TGTGCCAGCAGCTTAGAGGGACAGGGGGCGACTGGCTACACCTTC.

CDR3 bases: TGTGCCAGCAGCCCGTCTACAGGGGCGGGCGGCAATCAGCCCCAGCATTTT. Amino acids: CASSPSTGAGGNQPQHF. V is TRBV5-5 and J is TRBJ1-5; 7 nucleotides line up with TRBD1. In germline, CDR1 is SGHKS, CDR2 YYEKEE (reference sequence). The V gene end was trimmed by 4 bases and the J gene end by 2 bases; junction bases not matched to a gene: 12. The CDR3 is made up of 17 amino acids.

Note on this clone: Relative to the germline gene, one junction end is altered; a read error may explain this. The chain employs TRBV7-7 and TRBJ2-3, with 8 positions matching TRBD2. The V gene's germline CDR1 is SSHAT and CDR2 FNYEAQ (reference sequence). The CDR3 sequence is 15 residues long. CDR3 in amino acids: CASSLAAGGADTQYF. DNA of the CDR3: TGTGCTAGCAGCTTAGCCGCGGGGGGCGCAGATACGCAGTATTTT.

The chain couples TRBV12-5 to TRBJ1-2; TRBD1 is a possible D gene (6 bases). In germline, CDR1 is LGHNT, CDR2 FRNRAP. V was trimmed by 1 base and J by 8 bases, leaving 11 bases between them. The CDR3 is 13 residues long. CDR3 amino acids: CASGLAFGQGYTF. DNA for the CDR3: TGTGCTAGTGGTTTGGCTTTCGGACAGGGCTACACCTTC.

The chain carries TRBV6-5 and TRBJ1-3; D gene ambiguous. Deletions cut 2 bases from V and 4 bases from J, with 9 bases between. Germline V gene sequence: CDR1 MNHEY, CDR2 SVGAGI. This CDR3 has 14 residues. The CDR3 DNA follows: TGTGCCAGCAGTTACGAGCGGGCCGGAAACACCATATATTTT. This codes for CASSYERAGNTIYF.